This T cell receptor beta chain originates from a study of shared clonotypes between healthy human individuals. The study, taken as a whole, reports: Generation probabilities were higher for clonotypes shared across all four sorted-subset donors than for unshared ones.

CD45RO-negative, CCR7-positively selected cells formed the naive CD8 fraction, excluding terminally differentiated effector memory CD45RA+ cells. In the sorted-subset replicate PCRs, 200 ng DNA, around 30,000 T cell genomes, was used. Clones were sequenced by immunoSEQ multiplex PCR, and TCRdb holds only the in-frame ones, with some missing. The table has around 610,000 clones, approximately 96% seen once. Concerning this clone: Its target is not known.

Germline lookup yields CDR1 WSHSY and CDR2 SAAADI. Trimming cost V 3 bases and J 5 bases, with 14 bases left between them. CDR3 length: 14 residues. The source of this sequence is a woman under 40 in good health. The V and J genes are TRBV10-2 and TRBJ2-7, with no clear D. Sequenced: naive CD8+ T cells sorted from blood. The CDR3 loop is CASSELIQVHEQYF. Here the CDR3 DNA reads TGCGCCAGCAGTGAATTAATTCAGGTCCACGAGCAGTACTTC.